These 4 T cell receptor beta chains were all obtained from the same sample, sequenced in a study of blood T cells in healthy people across ages. PCR was performed a second time for about 7 to 12 cycles using a sample-barcoded 5' primer and a J-beta primer mix. TCRdb redid the calling of the 5' RACE reads with MiXCR, one entry per CDR3 protein. The sample holds around 1,900,000 distinct CDR3 sequences; more than 35% are singletons and the top ten take 20% to 25%. Sequences were obtained from blood. The receptors shown here come from a human donor in good health.

The CDR3 DNA follows: TGCGCCAGCAGCTTACAGGGGGATGGGATCAATGAGCAGTTCTTC. Translating gives CASSLQGDGINEQFF. J is TRBJ2-1 and V is TRBV5-1, with 8 bases aligning to TRBD1. Germline V CDR1 and CDR2: SGHRS, YFSETQ. This CDR3 has 15 residues. The V gene end was trimmed by 2 bases and the J gene end by 6 bases; junction bases not matched to a gene: 7.

This clonotype was detected a few times. The V gene is TRBV7-8, the J gene TRBJ2-5; TRBD2 might be the D (6 bases). This CDR3 spans 13 amino acids. Trimming shortened V by 5 bases and J by 5 bases, and 12 bases separated the two germline ends. Germline CDR1 is SGHVS and CDR2 is FQNEAQ. CDR3: CASSPSAGETQYF. CDR3 nucleotides: TGTGCCAGCAGCCCTAGCGCCGGGGAGACCCAGTACTTC.

Remarks on this clonotype: The germline gene is not matched at one end of the junction; a read error may be the cause. The V gene is TRBV20-1, the J gene TRBJ1-2; D is ambiguous. This CDR3 comprises 11 residues. In germline, CDR1 is DFQATT, CDR2 SNEGSKA (reference sequence). In DNA form, the CDR3 reads TGCAGTGCCAATCCGGGATCTGGCCACACCTTC. Translated, it gives CSANPGSGHTF.

This clonotype was counted between two and nine times. The V and J genes are TRBV20-1 and TRBJ2-1; D unresolved. The germline V gene encodes CDR1 DFQATT and CDR2 SNEGSKA (reference sequence). The V gene lost 5 bases and the J gene lost 7 bases, with 9 bases spanning the gap. The length of the CDR3 is 11 residues. CDR3 DNA: TGCAGTGCTCAAAGATCGAATGAGCAGTTCTTC. Translation: CSAQRSNEQFF.